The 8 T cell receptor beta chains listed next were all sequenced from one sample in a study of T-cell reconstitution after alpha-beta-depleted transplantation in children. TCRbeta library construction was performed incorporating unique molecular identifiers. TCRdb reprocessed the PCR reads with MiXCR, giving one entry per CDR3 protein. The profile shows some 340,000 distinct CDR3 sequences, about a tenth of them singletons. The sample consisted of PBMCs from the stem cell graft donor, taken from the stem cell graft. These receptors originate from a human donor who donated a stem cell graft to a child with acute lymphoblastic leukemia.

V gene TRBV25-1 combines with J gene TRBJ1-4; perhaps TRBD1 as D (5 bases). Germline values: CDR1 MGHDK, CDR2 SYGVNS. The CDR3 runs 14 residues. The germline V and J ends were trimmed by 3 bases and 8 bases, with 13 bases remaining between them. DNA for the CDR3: TGTGCCAGCAGTGAGGGGCAGGCGTGGGAAAAACTGTTTTTT. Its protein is CASSEGQAWEKLFF.

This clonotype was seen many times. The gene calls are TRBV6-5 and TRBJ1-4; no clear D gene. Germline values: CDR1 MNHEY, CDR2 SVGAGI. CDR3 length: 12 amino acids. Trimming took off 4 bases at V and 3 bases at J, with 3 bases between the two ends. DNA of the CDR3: TGTGCCAGCAGTTTCCCTAATGAAAAACTGTTTTTT. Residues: CASSFPNEKLFF.

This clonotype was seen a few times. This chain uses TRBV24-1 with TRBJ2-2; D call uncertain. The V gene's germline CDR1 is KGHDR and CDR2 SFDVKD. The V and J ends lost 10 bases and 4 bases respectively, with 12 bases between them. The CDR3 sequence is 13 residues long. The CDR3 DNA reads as TGTGCCACGCCCGGTGCTCCCACCGGGGAGCTGTTTTTT. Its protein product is CATPGAPTGELFF.

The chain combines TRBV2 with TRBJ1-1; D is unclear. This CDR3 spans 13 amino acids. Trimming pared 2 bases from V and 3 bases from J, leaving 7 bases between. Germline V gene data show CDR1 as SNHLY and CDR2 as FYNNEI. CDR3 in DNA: TGTGCCAGCAGTGAATTTGGATACACTGAAGCTTTCTTT. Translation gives CASSEFGYTEAFF.

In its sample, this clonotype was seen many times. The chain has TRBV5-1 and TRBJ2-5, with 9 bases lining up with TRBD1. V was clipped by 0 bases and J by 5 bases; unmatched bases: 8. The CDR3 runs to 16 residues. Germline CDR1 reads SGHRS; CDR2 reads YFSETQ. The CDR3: CASSLAAGTGMETQYF. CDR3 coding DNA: TGCGCCAGCAGCTTGGCCGCCGGGACAGGGATGGAGACCCAGTACTTC.

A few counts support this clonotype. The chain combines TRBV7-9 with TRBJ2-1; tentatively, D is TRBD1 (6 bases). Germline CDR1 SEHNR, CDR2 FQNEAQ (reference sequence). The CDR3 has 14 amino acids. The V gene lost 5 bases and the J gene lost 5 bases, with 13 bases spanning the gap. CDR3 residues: CASSPIRGHNEQFF. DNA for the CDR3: TGTGCCAGCAGCCCGATCAGGGGACACAATGAGCAGTTCTTC.

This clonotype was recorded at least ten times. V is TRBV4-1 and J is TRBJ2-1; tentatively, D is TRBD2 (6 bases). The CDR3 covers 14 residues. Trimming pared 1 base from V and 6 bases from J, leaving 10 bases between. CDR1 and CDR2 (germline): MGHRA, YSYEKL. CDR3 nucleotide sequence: TGCGCCAGCAGCCAAGGAGCTAGCGTCAATGAGCAGTTCTTC. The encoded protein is CASSQGASVNEQFF.

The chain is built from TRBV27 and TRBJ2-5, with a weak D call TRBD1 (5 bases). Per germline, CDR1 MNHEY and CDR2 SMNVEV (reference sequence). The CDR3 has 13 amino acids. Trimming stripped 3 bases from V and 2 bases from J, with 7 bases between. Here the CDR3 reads CASSLYRQETQYF. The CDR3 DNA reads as TGTGCCAGCAGTTTGTACAGGCAAGAGACCCAGTACTTC.